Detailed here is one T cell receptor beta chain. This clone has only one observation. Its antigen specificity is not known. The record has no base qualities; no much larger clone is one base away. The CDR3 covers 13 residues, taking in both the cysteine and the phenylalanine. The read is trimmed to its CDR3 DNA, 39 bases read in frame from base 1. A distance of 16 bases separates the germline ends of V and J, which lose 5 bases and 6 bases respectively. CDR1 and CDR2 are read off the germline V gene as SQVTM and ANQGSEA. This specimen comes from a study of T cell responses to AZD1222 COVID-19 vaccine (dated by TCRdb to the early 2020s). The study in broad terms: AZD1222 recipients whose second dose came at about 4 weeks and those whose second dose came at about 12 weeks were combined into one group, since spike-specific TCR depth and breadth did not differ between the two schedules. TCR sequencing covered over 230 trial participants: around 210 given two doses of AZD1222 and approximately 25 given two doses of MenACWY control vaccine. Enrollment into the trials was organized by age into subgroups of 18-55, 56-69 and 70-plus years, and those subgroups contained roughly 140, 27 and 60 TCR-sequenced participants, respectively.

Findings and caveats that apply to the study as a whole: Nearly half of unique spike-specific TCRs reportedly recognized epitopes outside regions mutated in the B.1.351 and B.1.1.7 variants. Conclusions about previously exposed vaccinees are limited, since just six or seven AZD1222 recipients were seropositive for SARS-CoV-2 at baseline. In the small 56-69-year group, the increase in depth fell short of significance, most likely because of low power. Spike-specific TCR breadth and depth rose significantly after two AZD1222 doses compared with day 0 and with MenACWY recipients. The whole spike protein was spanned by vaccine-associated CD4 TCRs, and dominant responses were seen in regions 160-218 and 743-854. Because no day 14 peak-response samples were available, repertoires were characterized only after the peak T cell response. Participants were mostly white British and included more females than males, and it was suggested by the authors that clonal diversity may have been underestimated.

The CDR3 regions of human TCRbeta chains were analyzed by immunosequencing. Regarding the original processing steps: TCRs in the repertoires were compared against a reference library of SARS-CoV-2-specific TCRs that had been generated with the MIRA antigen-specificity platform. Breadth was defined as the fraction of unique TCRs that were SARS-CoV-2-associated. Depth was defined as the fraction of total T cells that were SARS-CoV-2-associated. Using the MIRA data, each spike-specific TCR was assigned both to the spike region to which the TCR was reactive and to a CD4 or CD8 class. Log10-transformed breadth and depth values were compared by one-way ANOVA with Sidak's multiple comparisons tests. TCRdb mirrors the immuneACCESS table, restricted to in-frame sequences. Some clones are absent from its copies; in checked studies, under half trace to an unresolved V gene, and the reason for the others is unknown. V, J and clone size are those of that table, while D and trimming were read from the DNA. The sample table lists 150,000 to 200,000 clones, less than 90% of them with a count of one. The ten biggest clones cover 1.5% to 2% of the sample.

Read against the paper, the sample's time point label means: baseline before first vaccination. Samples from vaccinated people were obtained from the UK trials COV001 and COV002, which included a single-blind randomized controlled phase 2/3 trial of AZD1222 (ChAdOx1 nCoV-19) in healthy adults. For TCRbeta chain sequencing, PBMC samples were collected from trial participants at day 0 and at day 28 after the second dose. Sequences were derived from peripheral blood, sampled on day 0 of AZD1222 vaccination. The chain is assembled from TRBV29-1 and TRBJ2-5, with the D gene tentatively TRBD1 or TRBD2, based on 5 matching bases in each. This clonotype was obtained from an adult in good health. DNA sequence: TGCAGCGTTTCCGGGACGGCGGAAAAGACCCAGTACTTC. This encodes CSVSGTAEKTQYF.